This T cell receptor (beta chain) was identified in a study of shared clonotypes between healthy human individuals. Study information: Participating donors consisted of two women and a few men aged 18 to 49. Whole-study findings and limits: Memory subsets generally showed lower estimated richness than naive subsets. Naive CD4 clonotypes were shared across several donors at 4.5% to 6.5%.

As for this clone: Its antigen is currently unknown.

CDR3 length equals 15 residues. Trimming removed 0 bases at V and 3 bases at J, with 11 bases between. Germline assignment: CDR1 SGHRS and CDR2 YFSETQ. Repertoires were generated with immunoSEQ multiplex PCR, while TCRdb's copy carries only in-frame clones and drops some. The sample includes 1,400,000 or so clones, approximately 98.5% of them seen just once. Material: naive CD4+ T cells sorted from blood. As for subset: CD45RA+ positively selected. The clonotype comes from a man aged 30-40 years in good health. The V gene is TRBV5-1, the J gene TRBJ2-3; weak D call: TRBD2 (5 bases). For the CDR3, the DNA is TGCGCCAGCAGCTTGGTCCCGGACTCTACAGATACGCAGTATTTT. Its translation: CASSLVPDSTDTQYF.